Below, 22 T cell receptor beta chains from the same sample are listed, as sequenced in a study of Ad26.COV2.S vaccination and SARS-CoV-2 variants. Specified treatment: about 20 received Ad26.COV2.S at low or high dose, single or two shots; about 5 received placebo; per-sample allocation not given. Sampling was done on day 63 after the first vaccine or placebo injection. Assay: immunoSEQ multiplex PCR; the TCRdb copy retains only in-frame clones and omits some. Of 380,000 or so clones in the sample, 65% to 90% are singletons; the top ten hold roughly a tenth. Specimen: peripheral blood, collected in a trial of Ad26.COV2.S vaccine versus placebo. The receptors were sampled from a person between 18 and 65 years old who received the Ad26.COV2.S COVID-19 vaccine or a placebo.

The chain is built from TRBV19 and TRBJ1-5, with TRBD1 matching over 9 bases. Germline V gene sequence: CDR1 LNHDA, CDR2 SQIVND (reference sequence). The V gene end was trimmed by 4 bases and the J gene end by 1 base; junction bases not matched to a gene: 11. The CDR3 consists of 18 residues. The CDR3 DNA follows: TGTGCCAGTAGTACCGGGACAGGGCCGGTGTGGAGCAATCAGCCCCAGCATTTT. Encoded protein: CASSTGTGPVWSNQPQHF.

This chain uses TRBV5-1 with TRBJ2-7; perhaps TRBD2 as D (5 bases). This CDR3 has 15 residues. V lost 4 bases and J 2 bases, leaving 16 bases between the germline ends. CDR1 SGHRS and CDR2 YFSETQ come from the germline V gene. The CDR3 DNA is TGCGCCAGCAGCCCCTCCCTAGCTGAGACCTACGAGCAGTACTTC. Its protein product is CASSPSLAETYEQYF.

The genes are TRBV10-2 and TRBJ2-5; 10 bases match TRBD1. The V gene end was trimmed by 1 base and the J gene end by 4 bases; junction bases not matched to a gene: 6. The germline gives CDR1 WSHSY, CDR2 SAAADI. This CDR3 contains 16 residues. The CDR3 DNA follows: TGCGCCAGCAGTGAGTTGGGACAGGGGAGGGGAGAGACCCAGTACTTC. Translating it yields CASSELGQGRGETQYF.

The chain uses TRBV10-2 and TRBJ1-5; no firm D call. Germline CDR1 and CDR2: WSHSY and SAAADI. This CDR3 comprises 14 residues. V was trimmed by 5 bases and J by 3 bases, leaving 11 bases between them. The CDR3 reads CASSTGLANQPQHF. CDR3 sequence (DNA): TGCGCCAGCAGTACCGGTTTGGCCAATCAGCCCCAGCATTTT.

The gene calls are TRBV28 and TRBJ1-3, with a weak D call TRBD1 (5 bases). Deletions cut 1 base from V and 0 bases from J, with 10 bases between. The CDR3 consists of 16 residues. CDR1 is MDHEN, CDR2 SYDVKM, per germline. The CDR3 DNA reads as TGTGCCAGCAGTTTATTCGCTGACAGCTCTGGAAACACCATATATTTT. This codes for CASSLFADSSGNTIYF.

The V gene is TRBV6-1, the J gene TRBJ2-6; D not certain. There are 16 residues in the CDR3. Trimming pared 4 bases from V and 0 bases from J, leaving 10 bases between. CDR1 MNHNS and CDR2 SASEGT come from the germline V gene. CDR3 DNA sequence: TGTGCCAGCAGTGTGCAGCAATTCTCTGGGGCCAACGTCCTGACTTTC. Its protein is CASSVQQFSGANVLTF.

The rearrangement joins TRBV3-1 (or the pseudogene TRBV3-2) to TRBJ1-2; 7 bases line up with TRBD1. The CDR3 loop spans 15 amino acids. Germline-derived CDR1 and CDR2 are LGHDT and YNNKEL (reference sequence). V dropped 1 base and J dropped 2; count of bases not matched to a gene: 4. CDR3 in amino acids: CASSQGRDSNYGYTF. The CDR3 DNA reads TGTGCCAGCAGCCAAGGCCGGGACAGCAACTATGGCTACACCTTC.

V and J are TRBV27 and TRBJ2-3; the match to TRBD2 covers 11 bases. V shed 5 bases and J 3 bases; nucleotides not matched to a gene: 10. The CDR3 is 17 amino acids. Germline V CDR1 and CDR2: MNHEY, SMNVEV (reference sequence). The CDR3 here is CASSIPRTSGLTDTQYF. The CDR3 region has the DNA TGTGCCAGCAGTATCCCGAGGACTAGCGGGTTGACAGATACGCAGTATTTT.

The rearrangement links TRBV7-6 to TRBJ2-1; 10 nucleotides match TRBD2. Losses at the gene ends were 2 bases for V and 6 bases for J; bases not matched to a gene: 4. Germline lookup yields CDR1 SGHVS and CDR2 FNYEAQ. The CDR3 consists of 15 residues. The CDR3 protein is CASSLLAGVVNEQFF. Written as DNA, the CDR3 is TGTGCCAGCAGCTTACTAGCGGGGGTCGTCAATGAGCAGTTCTTC.

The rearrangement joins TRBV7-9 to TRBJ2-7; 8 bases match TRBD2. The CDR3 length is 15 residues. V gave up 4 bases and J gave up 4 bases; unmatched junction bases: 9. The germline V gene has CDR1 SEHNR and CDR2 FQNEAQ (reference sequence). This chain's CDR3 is CASSSAGSGGYEQYF. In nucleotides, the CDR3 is TGTGCCAGCAGCTCCGCGGGAAGCGGGGGTTACGAGCAGTACTTC.

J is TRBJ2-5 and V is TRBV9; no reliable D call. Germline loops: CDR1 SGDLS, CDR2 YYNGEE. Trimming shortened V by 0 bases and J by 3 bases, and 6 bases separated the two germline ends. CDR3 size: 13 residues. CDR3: CASSVGAEETQYF. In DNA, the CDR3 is TGTGCCAGCAGCGTAGGGGCGGAAGAGACCCAGTACTTC.

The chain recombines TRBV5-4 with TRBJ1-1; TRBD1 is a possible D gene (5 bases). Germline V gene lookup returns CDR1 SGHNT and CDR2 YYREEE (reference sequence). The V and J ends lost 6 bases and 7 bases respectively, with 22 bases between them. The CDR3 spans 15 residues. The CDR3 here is CASKTGGQGYSEAFF. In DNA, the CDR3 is TGTGCCAGCAAAACCGGCGGCCAGGGTTATAGTGAAGCTTTCTTT.

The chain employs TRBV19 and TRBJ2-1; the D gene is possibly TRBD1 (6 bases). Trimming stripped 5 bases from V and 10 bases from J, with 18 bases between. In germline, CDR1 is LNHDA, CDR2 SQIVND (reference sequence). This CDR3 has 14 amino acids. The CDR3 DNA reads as TGTGCCAGTAGTTTTGTGGGGGCTCAAGGGGAGCAGTTCTTC. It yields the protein CASSFVGAQGEQFF.

DNA for the CDR3: TGTGCCAGCAGCGGGGCGCCACCGAACACAGATACGCAGTATTTT. This codes for CASSGAPPNTDTQYF. This chain links TRBV7-9 with TRBJ2-3; D is possibly TRBD1 (5 bases). Germline values: CDR1 SEHNR, CDR2 FQNEAQ (reference sequence). The V end was cut by 5 bases, the J end by 2 bases, with 14 bases between. This CDR3 spans 15 amino acids.

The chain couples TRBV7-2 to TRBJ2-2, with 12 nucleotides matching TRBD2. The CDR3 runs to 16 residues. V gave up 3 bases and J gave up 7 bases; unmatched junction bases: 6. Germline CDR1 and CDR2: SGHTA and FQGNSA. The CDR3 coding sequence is TGTGCCAGCAGCTTGACTAGCGGGAGATTTGACGGGGAGCTGTTTTTT. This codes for CASSLTSGRFDGELFF. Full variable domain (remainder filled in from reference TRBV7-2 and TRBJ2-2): GAGVSQSPSNKVTEKGKDVELRCDPISGHTALYWYRQSLGQGLEFLIYFQGNSAPDKSGLPSDRFSAERTGGSVSTLTIQRTQQEDSAVYLCASSLTSGRFDGELFFGEGSRLTVL.

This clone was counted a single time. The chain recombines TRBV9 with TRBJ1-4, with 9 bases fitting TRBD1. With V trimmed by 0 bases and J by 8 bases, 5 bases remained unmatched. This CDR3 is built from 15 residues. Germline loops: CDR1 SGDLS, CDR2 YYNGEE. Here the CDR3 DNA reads TGTGCCAGCAGCGTAGGGGGACAGGGCGGGGAAAAACTGTTTTTT. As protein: CASSVGGQGGEKLFF.

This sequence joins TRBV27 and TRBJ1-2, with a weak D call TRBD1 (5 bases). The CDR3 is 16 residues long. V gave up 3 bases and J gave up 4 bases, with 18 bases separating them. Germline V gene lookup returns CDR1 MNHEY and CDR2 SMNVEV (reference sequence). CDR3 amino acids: CASSFSVGGVGYGYTF. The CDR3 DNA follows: TGTGCCAGCAGTTTTTCCGTCGGGGGAGTAGGCTATGGCTACACCTTC.

The CDR3 reads CASSGTAINQPQHF. In nucleotides, the CDR3 is TGCGCCAGCAGTGGGACAGCCATCAATCAGCCCCAGCATTTT. J is TRBJ1-5 and V is TRBV23-1, with 7 bases matching TRBD1. TRBV23-1 is annotated as an ORF whose role is uncertain. J was trimmed by 3 bases and V by 5 bases; bases with no gene match: 4. The CDR3 consists of 14 residues.

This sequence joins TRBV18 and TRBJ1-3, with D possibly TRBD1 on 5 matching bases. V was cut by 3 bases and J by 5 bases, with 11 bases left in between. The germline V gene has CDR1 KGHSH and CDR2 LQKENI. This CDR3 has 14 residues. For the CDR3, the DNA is TGTGCCAGCTCACCTGGACACTCGCGAAACACCATATATTTT. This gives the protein CASSPGHSRNTIYF. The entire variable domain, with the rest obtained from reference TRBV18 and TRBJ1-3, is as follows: NAGVMQNPRHLVRRRGQEARLRCSPMKGHSHVYWYRQLPEEGLKFMVYLQKENIIDESGMPKERFSAEFPKEGPSILRIQQVVRGDSAAYFCASSPGHSRNTIYFGEGSWLTVV.

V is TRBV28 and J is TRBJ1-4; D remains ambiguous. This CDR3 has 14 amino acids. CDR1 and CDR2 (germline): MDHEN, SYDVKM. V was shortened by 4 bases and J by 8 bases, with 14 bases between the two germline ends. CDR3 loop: CASSSSGLREKLFF. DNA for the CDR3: TGTGCCAGCAGTTCCTCCGGGCTCCGCGAAAAACTGTTTTTT.

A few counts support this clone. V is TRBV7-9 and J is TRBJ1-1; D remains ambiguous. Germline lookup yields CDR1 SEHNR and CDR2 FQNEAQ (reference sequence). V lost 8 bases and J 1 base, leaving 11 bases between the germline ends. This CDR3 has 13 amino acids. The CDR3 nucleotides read TGTGCCAGCGGGGTTGACTGGAACACTGAAGCTTTCTTT. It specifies CASGVDWNTEAFF.

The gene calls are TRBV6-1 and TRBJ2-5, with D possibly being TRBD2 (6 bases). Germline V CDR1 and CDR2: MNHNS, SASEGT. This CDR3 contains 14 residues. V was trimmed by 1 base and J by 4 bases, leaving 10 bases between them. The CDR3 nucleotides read TGTGCCAGCAGTGAAGTCGGGAGTGGAGAGACCCAGTACTTC. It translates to CASSEVGSGETQYF.